This entry lists 6 T cell receptor beta chains sequenced from one sample in a study of T cell repertoires in cytomegalovirus infection. Their recognized antigens are unknown. A single record per CDR3 protein comes from TCRdb applying MiXCR to the reads. The sample shows some 130,000 distinct CDR3 sequences, approximately 30% of them seen only once. This specimen consisted of CD8+ T cells from cultured PBMCs, obtained from culture after CMV antigen stimulation. The receptors here all came from a human donor in good health (CMV status not recorded). Some clones in this sample may be carry-over from other donors' samples.

This clonotype has just a few counts. The gene calls are TRBV4-1 and TRBJ2-7; possibly TRBD2 for D (6 bases). CDR3 length: 13 amino acids. V was clipped by 3 bases and J by 3 bases, with 9 bases between them. From germline, CDR1 is MGHRA and CDR2 YSYEKL. CDR3 amino acids: CASSQGGIYEQYF. CDR3 DNA sequence: TGCGCCAGCAGCCAGGGGGGAATCTACGAGCAGTACTTC.

Comments on this clonotype: At one boundary the junction diverges from the germline segment, which might be a read error. The rearrangement links TRBV7-9 to TRBJ2-5; D ambiguous. Germline CDR1 is SEHNR and CDR2 is FQNEAQ (reference sequence). The CDR3 is 12 residues long. CDR3 amino acids: CASSLDDRISNF. CDR3 nucleotide sequence: TGTGCCAGCAGCTTAGATGATCGCATTAGCAACTTC.

This clonotype turned up a few times. This sequence joins TRBV20-1 and TRBJ1-5; D is ambiguous. The V end lost 6 bases, the J end lost 0 bases, and 15 bases lay between the germline ends. The CDR3 consists of 15 residues. Germline CDR1 is DFQATT and CDR2 is SNEGSKA (reference sequence). DNA for the CDR3: TGCAGTGCCGCCGAGGAGGGAAATAGCAATCAGCCCCAGCATTTT. Protein sequence: CSAAEEGNSNQPQHF.

This clonotype came up a few times. The V gene is TRBV12-3 or TRBV12-4, the J gene TRBJ1-1; D uncertain. The CDR3 length is 14 residues. V lost 5 bases and J lost 8, with 18 bases in between. The CDR3 DNA follows: TGTGCCAGCAGTCCAGAGGACGGATTCGAGGAAGCTTTCTTT. Residues: CASSPEDGFEEAFF.

A single count supports this clonotype. CDR3 bases: TGTGCCAACAGAAGGGGGTACAATGAGCAGTTCTTC. This sequence encodes CANRRGYNEQFF. The V call is TRBV12-3 or TRBV12-4, the J call TRBJ2-1; maybe TRBD1 (6 bases). The ends were cut back, 10 bases at V and 4 bases at J, with 11 bases in the middle. The CDR3 is 12 amino acids.

As concerns this clonotype: The junction departs from the called germline gene at one end, perhaps through a read error. The CDR3 DNA sequence: TGTGCCAGCAGGGGCCTCTCCTCCGAGCAGTACTTC. Protein sequence: CASRGLSSEQYF. J is TRBJ2-7 and V is TRBV7-6, with D unclear. CDR3 length: 12 amino acids. Germline values: CDR1 SGHVS, CDR2 FNYEAQ.